These 26 T cell receptor beta chains came from one sample sequenced in a study of Ad26.COV2.S vaccination and SARS-CoV-2 variants. This table comes from immunoSEQ multiplex PCR, and its TCRdb copy is limited to in-frame clones, with some not included. Here the sample spans about 680,000 clones, about 89% being singletons. Treatment denoted: some 20 received Ad26.COV2.S at low or high dose, single or two shots; five or six received placebo; per-sample allocation not given. Repertoires come from day 63 after the first vaccine or placebo injection. The sample here was peripheral blood, taken in a trial of Ad26.COV2.S vaccine versus placebo. The receptors originated from a person aged 18 to 59 who received the Ad26.COV2.S COVID-19 vaccine or a placebo.

The chain links TRBV5-1 to TRBJ2-6; TRBD2 aligns across 10 bases. Germline-derived CDR1 and CDR2 are SGHRS and YFSETQ. The CDR3 is made up of 18 amino acids. J lost 0 bases, V lost 6 bases, and 9 bases had no gene match. The DNA of the CDR3 is TGCGCCAGCACCCAAGCGGGAGGGCCGCGCTCTGGGGCCAACGTCCTGACTTTC. This gives the protein CASTQAGGPRSGANVLTF.

The CDR3 protein is CSAAKSYGYTF. DNA of the CDR3: TGCAGTGCCGCGAAGAGTTATGGCTACACCTTC. The genes are TRBV20-1 and TRBJ1-2; D not resolved. V shed 6 bases and J shed 5 bases, with 10 bases lying between them. This CDR3 has 11 amino acids. CDR1 and CDR2 (germline): DFQATT, SNEGSKA (reference sequence).

This chain links TRBV7-2 with TRBJ1-2; 8 bases match TRBD1. Germline lookup yields CDR1 SGHTA and CDR2 FQGNSA. V was clipped by 7 bases and J by 4 bases; unmatched bases: 8. The CDR3 runs 14 residues. The CDR3, as DNA: TGTGCCAGCACCCAGGGGGCAAGGGGCTATGGCTACACCTTC. Amino acid sequence: CASTQGARGYGYTF.

Only one count was recorded for this clone. The V call is TRBV7-9, the J call TRBJ2-7; D call uncertain. V shed 0 bases and J shed 7 bases, with 16 bases lying between them. Germline CDR1 is SEHNR and CDR2 is FQNEAQ (reference sequence). There are 15 residues in the CDR3. Here the CDR3 reads CASSLADRLQGEQYF. In nucleotides, the CDR3 is TGTGCCAGCAGCTTAGCGGATAGGCTTCAAGGAGAGCAGTACTTC. The entire variable domain, with the rest obtained from reference TRBV7-9 and TRBJ2-7, is as follows: DTGVSQNPRHKITKRGQNVTFRCDPISEHNRLYWYRQTLGQGPEFLTYFQNEAQLEKSRLLSDRFSAERPKGSFSTLEIQRTEQGDSAMYLCASSLADRLQGEQYFGPGTRLTVT.

The V gene is TRBV29-1, the J gene TRBJ1-1; unclear D gene. The V gene's germline CDR1 is SQVTM and CDR2 ANQGSEA. Trimming removed 2 bases from V and 5 bases from J, with 15 bases in between. The CDR3 runs 14 residues. The CDR3 nucleotides read TGCAGCGTTGAATTGCGGTCGGGCGGTACTGAAGCTTTCTTT. Residues: CSVELRSGGTEAFF.

This clone has just a few counts. The chain uses TRBV2 and TRBJ2-7; 14 bases match TRBD2. Losses at the gene ends were 3 bases for V and 9 bases for J; bases not matched to a gene: 4. The germline CDR1 and CDR2 sequences are SNHLY and FYNNEI. The CDR3 has 14 amino acids. The CDR3 sequence: CASSEGLAGAMQYF. The CDR3 DNA is TGTGCCAGCAGTGAGGGACTAGCGGGAGCAATGCAGTACTTC.

The chain couples TRBV7-2 to TRBJ1-1, with D uncertain. The CDR3 loop spans 15 amino acids. V was cut by 1 base and J by 3 bases, with 12 bases left in between. The germline V gene has CDR1 SGHTA and CDR2 FQGNSA. CDR3: CASSLVFGYDTEAFF. CDR3 nucleotide sequence: TGTGCCAGCAGCTTAGTTTTCGGGTACGACACTGAAGCTTTCTTT.

The V and J genes are TRBV4-2 and TRBJ2-7; the match to TRBD2 covers 9 bases. The CDR3 totals 16 residues. The V and J ends lost 0 bases and 5 bases, in that order; junction bases with no gene match: 8. Germline V gene sequence: CDR1 LGHNA, CDR2 YNFKEQ. This CDR3 is CASSQDRGRGVDEQYF. The CDR3 DNA follows: TGTGCCAGCAGCCAAGATCGCGGGAGGGGGGTCGACGAGCAGTACTTC.

In the case of this clone: Other DNA sequences within the sample encode an identical CDR3. This chain connects TRBV7-2 to TRBJ2-1, with D possibly being TRBD2 (6 bases). V shed 1 base and J shed 0 bases, with 7 bases lying between them. The CDR3 consists of 15 residues. In germline, CDR1 is SGHTA, CDR2 FQGNSA. Here the CDR3 DNA reads TGTGCCAGCAGCTTAGACGGGAGCTCCTACAATGAGCAGTTCTTC. It specifies CASSLDGSSYNEQFF. Variable domain in full (rest from reference TRBV7-2 and TRBJ2-1): GAGVSQSPSNKVTEKGKDVELRCDPISGHTALYWYRQSLGQGLEFLIYFQGNSAPDKSGLPSDRFSAERTGGSVSTLTIQRTQQEDSAVYLCASSLDGSSYNEQFFGPGTRLTVL.

The V call is TRBV7-6, the J call TRBJ1-3; the D gene is possibly TRBD1 (5 bases). Germline-derived CDR1 and CDR2 are SGHVS and FNYEAQ. The germline V and J ends were trimmed by 5 bases and 0 bases, with 8 bases remaining between them. This CDR3 spans 14 amino acids. The CDR3 nucleotides read TGTGCCAGCAGCCGCGACAGCTCTGGAAACACCATATATTTT. It specifies CASSRDSSGNTIYF.

This clone was detected once. V is TRBV10-1 and J is TRBJ2-7; TRBD2 agrees at 7 bases. This CDR3 is 11 amino acids long. The V gene's germline CDR1 is WNHNN and CDR2 SYGVQD (reference sequence). The V and J ends lost 10 bases and 7 bases, in that order; junction bases with no gene match: 7. CDR3 sequence reads: CATGRGEEQYF. The CDR3 DNA reads as TGCGCCACCGGCCGGGGGGAAGAGCAGTACTTC.

The genes are TRBV5-1 and TRBJ1-2; a possible D gene is TRBD1 (6 bases). There are 13 residues in the CDR3. From germline, CDR1 is SGHRS and CDR2 YFSETQ. V was clipped by 3 bases and J by 4 bases, with 10 bases between them. The CDR3 DNA follows: TGCGCCAGCAGCTCAGGGGACGGCTATGGCTACACCTTC. Its translation is CASSSGDGYGYTF.

The gene calls are TRBV30 and TRBJ1-2, with a possible D match to TRBD1 (5 bases). V shed 5 bases and J shed 4 bases, with 11 bases lying between them. CDR1 is GTSNPN, CDR2 SVGIG, per germline (reference sequence). This CDR3 region has 12 residues. In DNA, the CDR3 is TGTGCCTGGGTTGGGACTTCCTATGGCTACACCTTC. Its protein product is CAWVGTSYGYTF.

Regarding this clone: Other DNA sequences in the same sample also yield this CDR3. The chain employs TRBV15 and TRBJ1-5; the match to TRBD1 covers 9 bases. Germline CDR1 reads LNHNV; CDR2 reads YYDKDF (reference sequence). V dropped 1 base and J dropped 2; count of bases not matched to a gene: 0. This CDR3 spans 15 amino acids. The CDR3 bases are TGTGCCACCAGCAGAGGGACAGGGGGCAATCAGCCCCAGCATTTT. This codes for CATSRGTGGNQPQHF.

The V and J genes are TRBV9 and TRBJ2-1, with TRBD1 identical over 8 bases. The V segment lost 5 bases and the J segment 2 bases; nucleotides outside the gene matches: 6. The CDR3 consists of 15 residues. Germline CDR1 and CDR2: SGDLS and YYNGEE. CDR3 nucleotides: TGTGCCAGCAGTATAGGACAGGGTCCCTACAATGAGCAGTTCTTC. Its protein product is CASSIGQGPYNEQFF.

The chain combines TRBV12-5 with TRBJ1-1; 8 positions match TRBD1. V trimming: 2 bases; J trimming: 3 bases; junction bases outside the gene matches: 5. The CDR3 length is 15 residues. CDR1 and CDR2 from the germline V gene are LGHNT and FRNRAP. The CDR3 DNA reads as TGTGCTAGTGGTTTGTCCCCGACAGGGGACACTGAAGCTTTCTTT. This translates into CASGLSPTGDTEAFF.

The chain has TRBV5-1 and TRBJ2-1; 7 bases fit TRBD2. The CDR3 runs 15 residues. Germline lookup yields CDR1 SGHRS and CDR2 YFSETQ. With 0 bases clipped from V and 5 bases from J, the junction kept 5 bases outside the gene matches. DNA of the CDR3: TGCGCCAGCAGCTTGGACGGGAGGAAGGACAATGAGCAGTTCTTC. It specifies CASSLDGRKDNEQFF.

The chain links TRBV30 to TRBJ1-2; D call uncertain. This CDR3 region has 10 residues. The germline gives CDR1 GTSNPN, CDR2 SVGIG (reference sequence). Trimming took 5 bases from V and 4 from J, leaving 5 bases between them. In DNA, the CDR3 is TGTGCCTGGGGTAGCTATGGCTACACCTTC. Protein: CAWGSYGYTF.

CDR3 amino acids: CASSQEGGSGANVLTF. In DNA, the CDR3 is TGTGCCAGCAGCCAAGAAGGAGGGTCTGGGGCCAACGTCCTGACTTTC. The chain is built from TRBV14 and TRBJ2-6, with D tentatively TRBD2 (6 bases). Germline CDR1 is SGHDN and CDR2 is FVKESK. This CDR3 is 16 amino acids long. The V and J ends lost 0 bases and 1 base respectively, with 7 bases between them.

V gene TRBV5-6 combines with J gene TRBJ1-2, with no clear D. Trimming removed 4 bases from V and 4 bases from J, with 14 bases in between. Per germline, CDR1 SGHDT and CDR2 YYEEEE. The CDR3 covers 14 residues. This chain's CDR3 is CASSPYSATYGYTF. CDR3 coding DNA: TGTGCCAGCAGCCCTTACTCAGCAACCTATGGCTACACCTTC.

This chain uses TRBV5-8 with TRBJ2-7; TRBD1 matches 7 bases. The CDR3 totals 17 residues. V lost 1 base and J lost 9; bases outside the gene matches: 19. The germline V gene has CDR1 SGHTS and CDR2 YDEGEE. CDR3 sequence (DNA): TGTGCCAGCAGCTTGACCTTGGGACAGTTTCACGGGGCGAGGCAGTACTTC. Translating it yields CASSLTLGQFHGARQYF.

The genes are TRBV4-3 and TRBJ2-5, with a weak D call TRBD1 (6 bases). With 0 bases removed from V and 5 bases from J, the gap between germline ends came to 13 bases. This CDR3 spans 15 amino acids. Germline V gene lookup returns CDR1 LGHNA and CDR2 YSLEER. This CDR3 reads CASSQEIDRRETQYF. In DNA, the CDR3 is TGCGCCAGCAGCCAAGAGATCGACAGGAGGGAGACCCAGTACTTC.

V is TRBV19 and J is TRBJ1-5; D unresolved. The ends were cut back, 7 bases at V and 0 bases at J, with 7 bases in the middle. The germline gives CDR1 LNHDA, CDR2 SQIVND (reference sequence). This CDR3 spans 13 amino acids. CDR3 sequence (DNA): TGTGCCAGTAACAGCTATAGCAATCAGCCCCAGCATTTT. It specifies CASNSYSNQPQHF. Full variable domain (outside the CDR3, taken from reference TRBV19 and TRBJ1-5): DGGITQSPKYLFRKEGQNVTLSCEQNLNHDAMYWYRQDPGQGLRLIYYSQIVNDFQKGDIAEGYSVSREKKESFPLTVTSAQKNPTAFYLCASNSYSNQPQHFGDGTRLSIL.

This chain joins TRBV15 and TRBJ2-2; no firm D call. CDR1 and CDR2 from the germline V gene are LNHNV and YYDKDF (reference sequence). This CDR3 comprises 13 residues. Trimming pared 0 bases from V and 5 bases from J, leaving 4 bases between. DNA for the CDR3: TGTGCCACCAGCAGAGATTTAACCGGGGAGCTGTTTTTT. Protein: CATSRDLTGELFF. The whole variable domain, filled in from reference TRBV15 and TRBJ2-2, reads DAMVIQNPRYQVTQFGKPVTLSCSQTLNHNVMYWYQQKSSQAPKLLFHYYDKDFNNEADTPDNFQSRRPNTSFCFLDIRSPGLGDTAMYLCATSRDLTGELFFGEGSRLTVL.

In nucleotides, the CDR3 is TGTGCTAGTGGTTTGCCCGGATCCGGGAATGAGCAGTTCTTC. Protein product: CASGLPGSGNEQFF. J is TRBJ2-1 and V is TRBV12-5; D is unclear. Germline V gives CDR1 LGHNT, CDR2 FRNRAP. Trimming left V 2 bases short and J 7 bases short, with 12 bases between. This CDR3 has 14 amino acids.

The chain uses TRBV5-1 and TRBJ2-1, with D perhaps given as TRBD1 or TRBD2 (5 bases each). This CDR3 region has 17 residues. Trimming removed 4 bases at V and 2 bases at J, with 19 bases between. Germline V lookup: CDR1 SGHRS, CDR2 YFSETQ. In nucleotides, the CDR3 is TGCGCCAGCAGCCGGGATAAAGACAGTTATACCTACAATGAGCAGTTCTTC. Translating gives CASSRDKDSYTYNEQFF.